This TCR beta chain was sequenced for a study of metastatic and nonmetastatic thyroid tumors. The wider study: Thyroid patients, malignant and benign, had repertoires compared across blood and tumor or nodule tissue. General study points: Significantly greater TCR beta diversity was reportedly found in malignant thyroid tumors than in benign nodules (in blood and tumor).

Every patient underwent thyroid surgery untreated. This clone was seen ten or more times. What it binds is unknown. Original methodology: To classify distant metastasis in papillary thyroid cancer, a model was built from CDR3 differences across clinicopathological groups. MiXCR reprocessed the PCR reads for TCRdb. TCRdb's processing, not the authors' own work, is the source of the V and J calls. The sample contains 13,000 or so clones, more than 20% of which appear only once. The CDR3 contains 15 residues. Losses at the gene ends were 2 bases for V and 7 bases for J; bases not matched to a gene: 6. Germline CDR1 is SNHLY and CDR2 is FYNNEI.

This sequence was found in a female donor with papillary thyroid cancer or a benign thyroid nodule (not recorded which). Some clones in this sample may be carry-over from other donors' samples. The sequenced sample consisted of tumor tissue. The chain employs TRBV2 and TRBJ2-1; 9 bases agree with TRBD2. CDR3 residues: CASSEILAGRNEQFF. As DNA, the CDR3 is TGTGCCAGCAGTGAAATACTAGCGGGTAGAAATGAGCAGTTCTTC.